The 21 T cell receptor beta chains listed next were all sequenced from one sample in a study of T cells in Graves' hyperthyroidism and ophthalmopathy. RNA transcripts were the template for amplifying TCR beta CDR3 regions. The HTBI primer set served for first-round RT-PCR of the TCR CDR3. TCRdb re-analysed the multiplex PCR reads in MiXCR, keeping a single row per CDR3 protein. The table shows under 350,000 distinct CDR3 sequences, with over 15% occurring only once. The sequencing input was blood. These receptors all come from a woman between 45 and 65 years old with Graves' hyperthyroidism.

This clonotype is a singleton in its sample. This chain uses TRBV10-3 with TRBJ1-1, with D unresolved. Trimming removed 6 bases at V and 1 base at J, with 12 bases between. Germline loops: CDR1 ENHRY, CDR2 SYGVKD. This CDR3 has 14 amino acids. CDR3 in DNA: TGTGCCATCAGCCGATCCTTAAGGAACACTGAAGCTTTCTTT. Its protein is CAISRSLRNTEAFF.

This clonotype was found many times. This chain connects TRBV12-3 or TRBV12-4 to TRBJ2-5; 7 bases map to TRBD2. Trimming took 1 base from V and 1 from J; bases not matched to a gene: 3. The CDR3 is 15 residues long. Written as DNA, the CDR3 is TGTGCCAGCAGTTTAGGGCGGGGGAGCCAAGAGACCCAGTACTTC. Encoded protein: CASSLGRGSQETQYF.

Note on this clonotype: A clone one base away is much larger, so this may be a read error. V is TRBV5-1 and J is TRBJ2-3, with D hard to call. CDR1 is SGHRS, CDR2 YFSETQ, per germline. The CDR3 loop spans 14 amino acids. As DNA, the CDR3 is TGCGCCAGCCAAAAAGGTTTTAGCACAGATACGCGGTATTTT. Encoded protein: CASQKGFSTDTRYF.

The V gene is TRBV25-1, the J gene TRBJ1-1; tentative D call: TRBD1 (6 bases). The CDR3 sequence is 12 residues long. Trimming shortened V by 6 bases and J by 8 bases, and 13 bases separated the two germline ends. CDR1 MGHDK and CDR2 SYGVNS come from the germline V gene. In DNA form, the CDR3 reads TGTGCCAGCAGCGCGGACAGTGGGGAAGCTTTCTTT. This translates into CASSADSGEAFF.

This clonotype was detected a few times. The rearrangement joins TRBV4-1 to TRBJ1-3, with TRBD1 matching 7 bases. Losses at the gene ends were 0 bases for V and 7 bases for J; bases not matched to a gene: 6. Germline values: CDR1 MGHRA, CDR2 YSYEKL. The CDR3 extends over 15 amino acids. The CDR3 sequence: CASSQDRQGGNTIYF. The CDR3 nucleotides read TGCGCCAGCAGCCAAGATAGACAGGGAGGGAACACCATATATTTT.

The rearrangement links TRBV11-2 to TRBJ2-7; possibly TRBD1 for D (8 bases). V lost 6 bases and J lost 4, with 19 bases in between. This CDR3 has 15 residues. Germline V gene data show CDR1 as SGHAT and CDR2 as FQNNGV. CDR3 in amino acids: CASSPQRDRFYEQYF. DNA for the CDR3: TGTGCCAGCAGTCCCCAGCGGGACAGGTTTTACGAGCAGTACTTC. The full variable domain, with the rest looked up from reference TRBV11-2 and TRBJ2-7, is EAGVAQSPRYKIIEKRQSVAFWCNPISGHATLYWYQQILGQGPKLLIQFQNNGVVDDSQLPKDRFSAERLKGVDSTLKIQPAKLEDSAVYLCASSPQRDRFYEQYFGPGTRLTVT.

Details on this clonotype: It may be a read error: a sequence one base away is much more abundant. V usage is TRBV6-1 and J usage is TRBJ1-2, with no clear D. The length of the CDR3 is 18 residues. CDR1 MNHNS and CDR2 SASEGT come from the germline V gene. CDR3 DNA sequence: TGTGCCAGCAGTGAACGGACGAGCGGACGGTCGGGGAACTATGGCCACACCTTC. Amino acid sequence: CASSERTSGRSGNYGHTF.

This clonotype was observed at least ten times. Here the CDR3 DNA reads TGTGCCAGCAGTACTGACAGGAACACTGAAGCTTTCTTT. This codes for CASSTDRNTEAFF. This chain joins TRBV12-3 or TRBV12-4 and TRBJ1-1; possible D gene TRBD1, 5 bases. The CDR3 is 13 residues long. V lost 5 bases and J lost 1, with 8 bases in between.

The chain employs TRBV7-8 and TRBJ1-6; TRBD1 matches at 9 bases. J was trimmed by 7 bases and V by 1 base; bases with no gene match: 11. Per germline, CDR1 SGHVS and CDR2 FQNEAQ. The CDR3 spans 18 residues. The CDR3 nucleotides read TGTGCCAGCAGCTTAGTAGGTTGGGACAGGGTAAAAAATTCACCCCTCCACTTT. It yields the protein CASSLVGWDRVKNSPLHF.

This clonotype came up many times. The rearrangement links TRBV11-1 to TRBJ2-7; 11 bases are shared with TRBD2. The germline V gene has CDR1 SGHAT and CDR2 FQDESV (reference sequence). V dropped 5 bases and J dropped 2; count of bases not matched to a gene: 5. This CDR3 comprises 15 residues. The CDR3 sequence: CASSIIAGGTYEQYF. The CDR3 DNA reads TGTGCCAGCAGCATCATAGCGGGAGGGACCTACGAGCAGTACTTC. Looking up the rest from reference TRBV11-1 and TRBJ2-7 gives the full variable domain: EAEVAQSPRYKITEKSQAVAFWCDPISGHATLYWYRQILGQGPELLVQFQDESVVDDSQLPKDRFSAERLKGVDSTLKIQPAELGDSAMYLCASSIIAGGTYEQYFGPGTRLTVT.

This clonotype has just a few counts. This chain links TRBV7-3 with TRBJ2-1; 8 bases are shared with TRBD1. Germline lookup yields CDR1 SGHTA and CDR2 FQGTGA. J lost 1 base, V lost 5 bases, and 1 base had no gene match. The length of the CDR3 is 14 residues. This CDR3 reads CASSRDRSYNEQFF. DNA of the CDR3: TGTGCCAGCAGCAGGGACAGGTCCTACAATGAGCAGTTCTTC.

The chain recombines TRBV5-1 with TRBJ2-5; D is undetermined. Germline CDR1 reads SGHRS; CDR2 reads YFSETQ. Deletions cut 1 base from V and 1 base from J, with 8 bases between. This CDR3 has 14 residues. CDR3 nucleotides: TGCGCCAGCAGCTTGCTAGGATCCCAAGAGACCCAGTACTTC. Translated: CASSLLGSQETQYF.

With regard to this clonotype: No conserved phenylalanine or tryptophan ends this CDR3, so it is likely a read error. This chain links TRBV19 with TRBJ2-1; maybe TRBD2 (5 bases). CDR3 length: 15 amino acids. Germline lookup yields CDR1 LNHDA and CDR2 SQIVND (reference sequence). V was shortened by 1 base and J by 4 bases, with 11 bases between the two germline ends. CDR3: CASSIVRTLYNEQFL. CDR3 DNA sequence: TGTGCCAGTAGTATAGTTAGGACTCTGTACAATGAGCAGTTCCTC.

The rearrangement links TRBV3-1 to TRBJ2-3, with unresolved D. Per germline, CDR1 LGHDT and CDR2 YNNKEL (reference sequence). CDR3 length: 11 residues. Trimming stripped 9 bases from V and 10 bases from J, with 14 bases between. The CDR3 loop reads CARPWSQAQYF. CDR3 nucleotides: TGTGCCAGGCCCTGGTCTCAGGCGCAGTATTTT.

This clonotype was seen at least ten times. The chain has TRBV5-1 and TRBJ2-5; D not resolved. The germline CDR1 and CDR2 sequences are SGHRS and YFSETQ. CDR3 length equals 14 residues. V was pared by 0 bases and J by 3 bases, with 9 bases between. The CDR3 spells CASSLDLVEETQYF. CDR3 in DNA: TGCGCCAGCAGCTTGGATTTAGTCGAAGAGACCCAGTACTTC.

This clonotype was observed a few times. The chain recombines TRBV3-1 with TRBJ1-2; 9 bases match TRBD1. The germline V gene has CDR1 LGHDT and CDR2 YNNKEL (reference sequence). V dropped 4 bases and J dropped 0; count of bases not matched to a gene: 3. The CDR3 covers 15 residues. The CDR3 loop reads CASSRQGVANYGYTF. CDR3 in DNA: TGTGCCAGCAGCCGACAGGGGGTCGCTAACTATGGCTACACCTTC.

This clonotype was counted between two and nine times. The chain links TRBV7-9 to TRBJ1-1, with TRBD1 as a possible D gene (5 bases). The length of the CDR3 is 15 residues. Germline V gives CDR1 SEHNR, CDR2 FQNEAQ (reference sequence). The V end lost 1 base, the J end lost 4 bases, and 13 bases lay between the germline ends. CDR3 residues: CASSLDGGSGTEAFF. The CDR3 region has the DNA TGTGCCAGCAGCTTAGATGGGGGGTCCGGCACTGAAGCTTTCTTT.

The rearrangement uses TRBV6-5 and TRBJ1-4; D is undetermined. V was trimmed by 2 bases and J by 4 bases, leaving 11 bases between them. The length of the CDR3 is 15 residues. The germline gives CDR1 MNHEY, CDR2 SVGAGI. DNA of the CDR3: TGTGCCAGCAGTTACGAGGCAGCCGGTAATGAAAAACTGTTTTTT. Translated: CASSYEAAGNEKLFF.

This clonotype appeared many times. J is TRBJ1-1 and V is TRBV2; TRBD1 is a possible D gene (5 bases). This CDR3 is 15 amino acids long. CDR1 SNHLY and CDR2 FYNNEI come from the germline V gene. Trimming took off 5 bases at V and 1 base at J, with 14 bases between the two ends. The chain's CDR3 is CASSITRQPNTEAFF. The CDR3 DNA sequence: TGTGCCAGCAGTATTACCCGACAGCCGAACACTGAAGCTTTCTTT.

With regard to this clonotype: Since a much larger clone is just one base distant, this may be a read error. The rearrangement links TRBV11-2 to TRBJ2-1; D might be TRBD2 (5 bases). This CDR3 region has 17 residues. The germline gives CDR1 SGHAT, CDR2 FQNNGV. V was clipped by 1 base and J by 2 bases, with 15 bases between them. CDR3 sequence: CASSLVLGISAYNEQFF. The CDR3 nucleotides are TGTGCCAGCAGCTTAGTATTGGGGATTAGCGCCTACAATGAGCAGTTCTTC.

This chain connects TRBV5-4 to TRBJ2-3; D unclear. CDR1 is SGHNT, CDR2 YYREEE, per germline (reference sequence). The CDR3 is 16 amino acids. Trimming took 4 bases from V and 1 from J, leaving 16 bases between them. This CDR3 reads CASSPAGARGTDTQYF. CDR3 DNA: TGTGCCAGCAGCCCGGCTGGCGCTCGGGGCACAGATACGCAGTATTTT.